The 31 T cell receptor beta chains below were found in one sample sequenced in a study of T-cell memory formation after mild COVID-19. One entry per CDR3 protein, called by TCRdb with MiXCR from the 5' RACE reads. This sample has approximately 570,000 distinct CDR3 sequences, with over 15% found just once. Sequencing used PBMCs or a T cell subset sorted from them (not recorded which). Source of these receptors: an adult woman who had mild COVID-19 (a few samples of this study predate the infection). Cell type and time point are not known.

This chain joins TRBV4-2 and TRBJ2-7; 8 nucleotides agree with TRBD2. Germline CDR1 is LGHNA and CDR2 is YNFKEQ. The CDR3 covers 14 residues. V lost 4 bases and J lost 3; bases outside the gene matches: 5. The CDR3 DNA is TGTGCCAGCAGCCCCAGCGGGAGCAACTACGAGCAGTACTTC. It is translated as CASSPSGSNYEQYF.

A few counts support this clonotype. The chain carries TRBV7-9 and TRBJ1-6; possible D gene TRBD1, 5 bases. Trimming cost V 3 bases and J 9 bases, with 15 bases left between them. The CDR3 spans 15 residues. Germline V CDR1 and CDR2: SEHNR, FQNEAQ (reference sequence). The CDR3 DNA follows: TGTGCCAGCAGCTTCGAGGGACGGACGGGTTCACCCCTCCACTTT. Translation: CASSFEGRTGSPLHF. Using reference TRBV7-9 and TRBJ1-6 for the parts outside the CDR3, the full variable domain is DTGVSQNPRHKITKRGQNVTFRCDPISEHNRLYWYRQTLGQGPEFLTYFQNEAQLEKSRLLSDRFSAERPKGSFSTLEIQRTEQGDSAMYLCASSFEGRTGSPLHFGNGTRLTVT.

V gene TRBV28 combines with J gene TRBJ1-1; no definite D call. CDR1 and CDR2 from the germline V gene are MDHEN and SYDVKM. The ends were cut back, 3 bases at V and 0 bases at J, with 14 bases in the middle. The CDR3 spans 16 residues. The DNA for the CDR3 is TGTGCCAGCAGTTTGTCCCCGGGGAAAGTGAACACTGAAGCTTTCTTT. This gives the protein CASSLSPGKVNTEAFF.

This chain connects TRBV11-2 to TRBJ2-5; 10 bases map to TRBD1. The CDR3 is 14 amino acids. The trim removed 6 bases at V and 5 bases at J, leaving 6 bases unmatched. CDR1 is SGHAT and CDR2 is FQNNGV in the germline V gene. In DNA, the CDR3 is TGTGCCAGCAGTCGACAGGGGGCGAGGGAGACCCAGTACTTC. This translates into CASSRQGARETQYF.

V gene TRBV5-1 combines with J gene TRBJ2-7; 9 nucleotides line up with TRBD2. The CDR3 has 15 amino acids. CDR1 SGHRS and CDR2 YFSETQ come from the germline V gene. V lost 0 bases, J lost 3 bases, and 4 bases stayed unmatched. The CDR3: CASSLASSGNYEQYF. In DNA, the CDR3 is TGCGCCAGCAGCTTGGCGTCTAGCGGGAACTACGAGCAGTACTTC. Variable domain in full (rest from reference TRBV5-1 and TRBJ2-7): KAGVTQTPRYLIKTRGQQVTLSCSPISGHRSVSWYQQTPGQGLQFLFEYFSETQRNKGNFPGRFSGRQFSNSRSEMNVSTLELGDSALYLCASSLASSGNYEQYFGPGTRLTVT.

This clonotype occurred a few times. The chain couples TRBV12-3 or TRBV12-4 to TRBJ2-1, with 8 bases lining up with TRBD1. The V and J ends lost 6 bases and 3 bases, in that order; junction bases with no gene match: 7. This CDR3 contains 15 residues. In nucleotides, the CDR3 is TGTGCCAGCAGGGACGACAGGGGTAACTACAATGAGCAGTTCTTC. It translates to CASRDDRGNYNEQFF.

The chain links TRBV10-2 to TRBJ2-2; no clear D gene. This CDR3 spans 15 amino acids. Germline CDR1 reads WSHSY; CDR2 reads SAAADI. V gave up 2 bases and J gave up 1 base, with 8 bases separating them. CDR3 loop: CASSEPTVNTGELFF. CDR3 sequence (DNA): TGCGCCAGCAGTGAGCCTACAGTGAACACCGGGGAGCTGTTTTTT.

This clonotype was seen a few times. The V gene is TRBV6-5, the J gene TRBJ2-7; 12 bases align to TRBD1. The J segment lost 4 bases and the V segment lost 4 bases, leaving 5 bases of the junction unmatched. This CDR3 contains 15 residues. Germline assignment: CDR1 MNHEY and CDR2 SVGAGI. The CDR3 DNA follows: TGTGCCAGCAGTTGGGGACAGGGGGCAGAATACGAGCAGTACTTC. This codes for CASSWGQGAEYEQYF.

V is TRBV18 and J is TRBJ2-3, with 11 bases fitting TRBD2. Germline CDR1 is KGHSH and CDR2 is LQKENI. Trimming at V came to 5 bases and at J to 4 bases, leaving 17 bases not matched to a gene. The CDR3 is 19 amino acids. This chain's CDR3 is CASSAEPLAGGGEADTQYF. CDR3 DNA: TGTGCCAGCTCAGCCGAGCCCCTAGCGGGGGGAGGTGAGGCAGATACGCAGTATTTT.

This clonotype came up a few times. V is TRBV3-1 and J is TRBJ2-1; D might be TRBD2 (5 bases). Germline CDR1 is LGHDT and CDR2 is YNNKEL (reference sequence). The germline V and J ends were trimmed by 4 bases and 8 bases, with 12 bases remaining between them. The CDR3 totals 13 residues. CDR3 amino acids: CASSPALGDEQFF. The CDR3 DNA reads as TGTGCCAGCAGCCCCGCACTCGGGGATGAGCAGTTCTTC.

The chain carries TRBV27 and TRBJ2-6; 7 nucleotides match TRBD2. V dropped 8 bases and J dropped 1; count of bases not matched to a gene: 2. CDR1 and CDR2 (germline): MNHEY, SMNVEV (reference sequence). The CDR3 is made up of 14 amino acids. The CDR3 protein is CASLGGSGANVLTF. For the CDR3, the DNA is TGTGCCAGCTTGGGGGGGTCTGGGGCCAACGTCCTGACTTTC.

This chain connects TRBV9 to TRBJ2-2; D perhaps matches TRBD1 (6 bases). The germline gives CDR1 SGDLS, CDR2 YYNGEE. With 0 bases removed from V and 3 bases from J, the gap between germline ends came to 12 bases. This CDR3 region has 16 residues. The CDR3 DNA reads TGTGCCAGCAGCGTAGATCAGGGGTATTACACCGGGGAGCTGTTTTTT. It is translated as CASSVDQGYYTGELFF.

This clonotype was observed a few times. The rearrangement links TRBV6-5 to TRBJ2-1; a weak D match, TRBD1 (6 bases). This CDR3 spans 13 amino acids. From germline, CDR1 is MNHEY and CDR2 SVGAGI. V was pared by 2 bases and J by 6 bases, with 8 bases between. CDR3 sequence: CASSYQQGNEQFF. The CDR3 bases are TGTGCCAGCAGTTACCAACAGGGCAATGAGCAGTTCTTC.

The V gene is TRBV6-5, the J gene TRBJ1-1, with D unresolved. Germline V gene data show CDR1 as MNHEY and CDR2 as SVGAGI. The CDR3 spans 15 residues. V shed 6 bases and J shed 4 bases, with 18 bases lying between them. The CDR3 DNA reads as TGTGCCAGCAGACCCCAACCCGACGGGGTCACTGAAGCTTTCTTT. Protein sequence: CASRPQPDGVTEAFF.

The chain employs TRBV7-9 and TRBJ1-1; 7 bases align to TRBD1. CDR1 is SEHNR, CDR2 FQNEAQ, per germline (reference sequence). The trim removed 2 bases at V and 5 bases at J, leaving 8 bases unmatched. The CDR3 has 15 amino acids. The CDR3 bases are TGTGCCAGCAGCTTAAAAGACAGGGTGGGGACTGAAGCTTTCTTT. It specifies CASSLKDRVGTEAFF.

This clonotype turned up a few times. V is TRBV6-2 or TRBV6-3 and J is TRBJ2-1; 11 bases agree with TRBD2. Germline V lookup: CDR1 MNHEY, CDR2 SVGEGT. CDR3 length equals 16 residues. J lost 8 bases, V lost 1 base, and 7 bases had no gene match. The CDR3 DNA is TGTGCCAGCAGTTACTATGGTAGCGGGAGGGCCGATGAGCAGTTCTTC. It codes for CASSYYGSGRADEQFF.

The chain links TRBV24-1 to TRBJ2-1, with 7 bases lining up with TRBD2. Looked up from germline, CDR1 is KGHDR and CDR2 is SFDVKD. The CDR3 loop spans 17 amino acids. V trimming: 4 bases; J trimming: 0 bases; junction bases outside the gene matches: 8. CDR3: CATSEVPGGSSYNEQFF. DNA of the CDR3: TGTGCCACCAGTGAGGTTCCCGGCGGGAGCTCCTACAATGAGCAGTTCTTC.

The chain has TRBV27 and TRBJ2-1; 13 bases are shared with TRBD2. V lost 6 bases and J lost 0; bases outside the gene matches: 2. From germline, CDR1 is MNHEY and CDR2 SMNVEV (reference sequence). The length of the CDR3 is 16 residues. The CDR3, as DNA: TGTGCCAGCAGACTAGCGGGAGGGAGCTCCTACAATGAGCAGTTCTTC. Translating it yields CASRLAGGSSYNEQFF.

The chain recombines TRBV2 with TRBJ1-6; D is undetermined. This CDR3 has 13 residues. Germline CDR1 reads SNHLY; CDR2 reads FYNNEI. The ends were cut back, 7 bases at V and 5 bases at J, with 9 bases in the middle. The CDR3 region has the DNA TGTGCCAGCAACCGGGAAGATAATTCACCCCTCCACTTT. Translating it yields CASNREDNSPLHF.

V usage is TRBV24-1 and J usage is TRBJ1-5; no definite D call. The germline CDR1 and CDR2 sequences are KGHDR and SFDVKD. The CDR3 runs 14 residues. Trimming shortened V by 6 bases and J by 3 bases, and 11 bases separated the two germline ends. CDR3 sequence (DNA): TGTGCCACCAGTCAAACAGATTACAATCAGCCCCAGCATTTT. Its protein product is CATSQTDYNQPQHF.

The rearrangement uses TRBV12-3 or TRBV12-4 and TRBJ2-3, with 9 bases lining up with TRBD1. The CDR3 covers 15 residues. Unmatched junction bases numbered 4, after V lost 2 bases and J lost 4 bases. CDR3 loop: CASSLTGGQADTQYF. The CDR3 DNA follows: TGTGCCAGCAGTTTAACAGGGGGCCAAGCAGATACGCAGTATTTT.

This clonotype showed up just a few times. The V call is TRBV5-5, the J call TRBJ1-2; no reliable D call. V lost 0 bases and J 4 bases, leaving 10 bases between the germline ends. This CDR3 has 14 amino acids. Germline-derived CDR1 and CDR2 are SGHKS and YYEKEE (reference sequence). This CDR3 reads CASSLGSGAYGYTF. DNA of the CDR3: TGTGCCAGCAGCTTGGGATCAGGAGCCTATGGCTACACCTTC.

This clonotype was observed a handful of times. The genes are TRBV24-1 and TRBJ2-2; D might be TRBD1 or TRBD2, each matching 5 bases. Germline CDR1 is KGHDR and CDR2 is SFDVKD. The V end was cut by 4 bases, the J end by 4 bases, with 12 bases between. The CDR3 is made up of 15 amino acids. The CDR3 DNA reads as TGTGCCACCAGTGACCGTGACGGGGCCACCGGGGAGCTGTTTTTT. This translates into CATSDRDGATGELFF.

The V and J genes are TRBV12-3 or TRBV12-4 and TRBJ2-1; 8 bases match TRBD2. V trimming: 4 bases; J trimming: 9 bases; junction bases outside the gene matches: 11. This CDR3 region has 15 residues. CDR3 region: CASSSPTSGRIEQFF. CDR3 sequence (DNA): TGTGCCAGCAGTTCCCCTACTAGCGGCCGGATTGAGCAGTTCTTC.

A few counts support this clonotype. The chain couples TRBV29-1 to TRBJ1-1, with D tentatively TRBD1 (6 bases). This CDR3 has 13 amino acids. The germline V gene has CDR1 SQVTM and CDR2 ANQGSEA. V dropped 4 bases and J dropped 7 bases, with 16 bases sitting between them. Here the CDR3 reads CSVAGERFGEAFF. For the CDR3, the DNA is TGCAGCGTTGCAGGGGAGAGATTTGGTGAAGCTTTCTTT.

A few counts support this clonotype. The J gene is TRBJ2-1, the V gene TRBV20-1; possible D gene TRBD2, 6 bases. The germline V gene has CDR1 DFQATT and CDR2 SNEGSKA (reference sequence). Trimming removed 3 bases from V and 13 bases from J, with 25 bases in between. This CDR3 region has 15 residues. The CDR3 loop is CSARPAGQPSDPQFF. The CDR3 coding sequence is TGCAGTGCTAGGCCAGCGGGTCAACCTTCAGACCCCCAGTTCTTC.

The rearrangement links TRBV6-1 to TRBJ1-2, with 11 bases fitting TRBD1. V was clipped by 1 base and J by 6 bases; unmatched bases: 4. CDR1 and CDR2 (germline): MNHNS, SASEGT. This CDR3 is built from 15 residues. This CDR3 is CASSEGGTGGNGYTF. The CDR3 coding sequence is TGTGCCAGCAGTGAAGGTGGGACAGGGGGAAATGGCTACACCTTC.

This clonotype showed up just a few times. The chain couples TRBV10-3 to TRBJ1-4; TRBD1 matches at 7 bases. The CDR3 runs 13 residues. The V gene end was trimmed by 10 bases and the J gene end by 4 bases; junction bases not matched to a gene: 6. The germline CDR1 and CDR2 sequences are ENHRY and SYGVKD. The CDR3 nucleotides read TGTGCCACCCGACAGGGAGGTAATGAAAAACTGTTTTTT. Translation: CATRQGGNEKLFF.

The gene calls are TRBV6-5 and TRBJ2-7, with TRBD2 matching 7 bases. Germline lookup yields CDR1 MNHEY and CDR2 SVGAGI. The CDR3 has 14 residues. The V segment lost 5 bases and the J segment 4 bases; nucleotides outside the gene matches: 8. This chain's CDR3 is CASSPGGSVYEQYF. As DNA, the CDR3 is TGTGCCAGCAGTCCCGGCGGGAGTGTTTACGAGCAGTACTTC.

The table lists this clonotype with a few counts. The chain is built from TRBV6-6 and TRBJ2-7; 11 bases are shared with TRBD1. The ends lost 6 bases at V and 3 bases at J; junction bases unmatched: 4. The germline gives CDR1 MNHNY, CDR2 SVGAGI (reference sequence). The length of the CDR3 is 14 residues. CDR3 protein: CASRRGQGGYEQYF. The CDR3 bases are TGTGCCAGCAGACGGGGACAGGGGGGCTACGAGCAGTACTTC.

This clonotype was seen a handful of times. No conserved phenylalanine or tryptophan ends this CDR3, so it is likely a read error. The chain is built from TRBV12-3 or TRBV12-4 and TRBJ1-1; 8 bases agree with TRBD1. The CDR3 runs to 15 residues. After removal of 5 bases from V and 0 bases from J, the junction contained 5 bases not matched to a gene. CDR3: CASSLRTGLNTEAFY. In nucleotides, the CDR3 is TGTGCCAGCAGTCTACGGACAGGGCTGAACACTGAAGCTTTCTAC.